A single sample is the source of the 32 T cell receptor beta chains below, sequenced in a study of T cell responses to AZD1222 COVID-19 vaccine. Sequencing was performed with immunoSEQ multiplex PCR; in TCRdb, only in-frame clones are kept and a portion is missing. The sample includes approximately 160,000 clones, under 95% seen only once; the top ten take roughly 4.6%. The material was peripheral blood, obtained 28 days after the second AZD1222 dose. These receptors originate from an adult who received the AZD1222 COVID-19 vaccine.

The rearrangement joins TRBV9 to TRBJ2-3; 13 bases fit TRBD2. The CDR3 runs 18 residues. Germline assignment: CDR1 SGDLS and CDR2 YYNGEE. The V gene end was trimmed by 0 bases and the J gene end by 0 bases; junction bases not matched to a gene: 4. The CDR3 protein is CASSVVGLAGASTDTQYF. Written as DNA, the CDR3 is TGTGCCAGCAGCGTAGTTGGACTAGCGGGGGCTAGCACAGATACGCAGTATTTT. Using reference TRBV9 and TRBJ2-3 for the parts outside the CDR3, the full variable domain is DSGVTQTPKHLITATGQRVTLRCSPRSGDLSVYWYQQSLDQGLQFLIQYYNGEERAKGNILERFSAQQFPDLHSELNLSSLELGDSALYFCASSVVGLAGASTDTQYFGPGTRLTVL.

In DNA form, the CDR3 reads TGCGCCAGCAGCTCAGGGCTCGGGAACACTGAAGCTTTCTTT. Translation: CASSSGLGNTEAFF. The chain links TRBV5-1 to TRBJ1-1; TRBD1 is a possible D gene (5 bases). The CDR3 contains 14 residues. Trimming cost V 3 bases and J 1 base, with 10 bases left between them. Germline V lookup: CDR1 SGHRS, CDR2 YFSETQ.

V is TRBV30 and J is TRBJ2-1; D remains unclear. The germline V and J ends were trimmed by 5 bases and 0 bases, with 8 bases remaining between them. CDR1 is GTSNPN and CDR2 is SVGIG in the germline V gene (reference sequence). This CDR3 region has 13 residues. CDR3 in DNA: TGTGCCTGGCGACAAGACTCCTACAATGAGCAGTTCTTC. It codes for CAWRQDSYNEQFF.

The chain carries TRBV27 and TRBJ1-4, with a tentative D call TRBD1 (5 bases). V was shortened by 2 bases and J by 7 bases, with 5 bases between the two germline ends. The germline gives CDR1 MNHEY, CDR2 SMNVEV (reference sequence). CDR3 length: 12 residues. CDR3 DNA sequence: TGTGCCAGCAGTTTAAGGGGTGAAAAACTGTTTTTT. Translating it yields CASSLRGEKLFF.

The rearrangement links TRBV4-1 to TRBJ2-7; D possibly matches TRBD1 or TRBD2 (6 bases each). Looked up from germline, CDR1 is MGHRA and CDR2 is YSYEKL. CDR3 size: 15 residues. Trimming pared 2 bases from V and 5 bases from J, leaving 16 bases between. The CDR3 loop reads CASSQSQRRGNEQYF. In DNA, the CDR3 is TGCGCCAGCAGCCAATCTCAGCGGAGGGGGAACGAGCAGTACTTC.

The chain recombines TRBV21-1 with TRBJ2-5. TRBV21-1 is shown as a pseudogene. The CDR3 consists of 15 residues. DNA for the CDR3: TGTGCCAGCAGCAAAAAAGGGCCGTTCCAAGAGACCCAGTACTTC. Its protein product is CASSKKGPFQETQYF.

The gene calls are TRBV5-1 and TRBJ2-7; 9 positions agree with TRBD1. CDR1 and CDR2 (germline): SGHRS, YFSETQ. The trim removed 4 bases at V and 5 bases at J, leaving 13 bases unmatched. This CDR3 is 16 amino acids long. The CDR3 nucleotides are TGCGCCAGCAGCGCGTACGGGACAGGGCTTCCGAACGAGCAGTACTTC. As protein: CASSAYGTGLPNEQYF.

V gene TRBV7-7 combines with J gene TRBJ2-5; 11 nucleotides line up with TRBD2. Germline V lookup: CDR1 SSHAT, CDR2 FNYEAQ (reference sequence). The CDR3 consists of 15 residues. The trim removed 3 bases at V and 2 bases at J, leaving 2 bases unmatched. The DNA for the CDR3 is TGTGCCAGCAGCTTGGGACTAGCGGCACAAGAGACCCAGTACTTC. Amino acids: CASSLGLAAQETQYF.

V usage is TRBV5-1 and J usage is TRBJ1-1, with a tentative D call TRBD1 (6 bases). V dropped 2 bases and J dropped 5 bases, with 13 bases sitting between them. The CDR3 runs to 14 residues. CDR1 is SGHRS, CDR2 YFSETQ, per germline. The chain's CDR3 is CASSLQGGGTEAFF. CDR3 nucleotide sequence: TGCGCCAGCAGCTTACAGGGAGGTGGTACTGAAGCTTTCTTT. Using reference TRBV5-1 and TRBJ1-1 for the parts outside the CDR3, the full variable domain is KAGVTQTPRYLIKTRGQQVTLSCSPISGHRSVSWYQQTPGQGLQFLFEYFSETQRNKGNFPGRFSGRQFSNSRSEMNVSTLELGDSALYLCASSLQGGGTEAFFGQGTRLTVV.

The rearrangement links TRBV24-1 to TRBJ2-3; 12 bases map to TRBD1. This CDR3 is built from 17 residues. With V trimmed by 1 base and J by 4 bases, 5 bases remained unmatched. CDR1 is KGHDR and CDR2 is SFDVKD in the germline V gene. The CDR3 protein is CATSDFGTGGSPDTQYF. The DNA for the CDR3 is TGTGCCACCAGTGATTTTGGGACAGGGGGCTCCCCAGATACGCAGTATTTT.

The chain employs TRBV7-3 and TRBJ2-5, with a weak D call TRBD2 (5 bases). Germline V CDR1 and CDR2: SGHTA, FQGTGA. V was trimmed by 5 bases and J by 5 bases, leaving 12 bases between them. This CDR3 comprises 13 residues. The CDR3 DNA follows: TGTGCCAGCAGCCCGGGCCCGGGGGAGACCCAGTACTTC. Translation: CASSPGPGETQYF.

The V gene is TRBV11-2, the J gene TRBJ2-1; D is undetermined. This CDR3 region has 15 residues. CDR1 is SGHAT and CDR2 is FQNNGV in the germline V gene. The germline V and J ends were trimmed by 1 base and 0 bases, with 7 bases remaining between them. As DNA, the CDR3 is TGTGCCAGCAGCTTAGTCCTAAGCTCCTACAATGAGCAGTTCTTC. Amino acid sequence: CASSLVLSSYNEQFF.

This chain joins TRBV10-3 and TRBJ2-3; 13 bases line up with TRBD2. The trim removed 11 bases at V and 4 bases at J, leaving 9 bases unmatched. This CDR3 contains 15 residues. The V gene's germline CDR1 is ENHRY and CDR2 SYGVKD. The DNA of the CDR3 is TGTGCCGCCGGACTAGCGGGAGATCCGGCAGATACGCAGTATTTT. This encodes CAAGLAGDPADTQYF.

This clone was seen a single time. The CDR3, as DNA: TGTGCCAGCAGTTACCGACTCAACACAGATACGCAGTATTTT. Translation: CASSYRLNTDTQYF. The chain employs TRBV6-2 or TRBV6-3 and TRBJ2-3; unclear D gene. Trimming stripped 2 bases from V and 2 bases from J, with 8 bases between. Germline V gives CDR1 MNHEY, CDR2 SVGEGT. There are 14 residues in the CDR3.

This clone was counted a single time. The chain is built from TRBV18 and TRBJ2-7; D gene uncertain. This CDR3 is built from 12 residues. With 4 bases removed from V and 6 bases from J, the gap between germline ends came to 10 bases. CDR1 and CDR2 from the germline V gene are KGHSH and LQKENI. This chain's CDR3 is CASSLSRGEQYF. The CDR3 DNA follows: TGTGCCAGCTCACTCTCTAGAGGCGAGCAGTACTTC.

This clone was counted a single time. V gene TRBV2 combines with J gene TRBJ1-2, with 8 nucleotides matching TRBD1. The germline V gene has CDR1 SNHLY and CDR2 FYNNEI. The junction had 7 bases not matched to a gene; V was cut back by 3 bases and J by 7 bases. This CDR3 is built from 14 residues. CDR3 residues: CASSEVTGDFGYTF. The CDR3 DNA reads TGTGCCAGCAGTGAGGTGACAGGGGATTTTGGCTACACCTTC.

This chain links TRBV3-1 (or the pseudogene TRBV3-2) with TRBJ1-6; TRBD1 agrees at 8 bases. J was trimmed by 5 bases and V by 2 bases; bases with no gene match: 11. This CDR3 region has 18 residues. Germline-derived CDR1 and CDR2 are LGHDT and YNNKEL (reference sequence). CDR3 in DNA: TGTGCCAGCAGCCAACATCTAGGCAGGGGGCTTCATAATTCACCCCTCCACTTT. Translated: CASSQHLGRGLHNSPLHF.

The CDR3 nucleotides read TGTGCCAGCAGTGGTGGAAACACCATATATTTT. This translates into CASSGGNTIYF. The V call is TRBV2, the J call TRBJ1-3; D gene ambiguous. This CDR3 contains 11 residues. Trimming removed 4 bases at V and 3 bases at J, with 1 base between. Germline CDR1 reads SNHLY; CDR2 reads FYNNEI.

The genes are TRBV21-1 and TRBJ1-1. TRBV21-1 is listed as a pseudogene. The CDR3 sequence is 11 residues long. CDR3 bases: TGTGCCAAAAATGGGGAGCTCGGGGCTTTCTTT. Translating gives CAKNGELGAFF.

The chain employs TRBV28 and TRBJ1-5, with D tentatively TRBD1 (6 bases). The CDR3 extends over 16 amino acids. Germline lookup yields CDR1 MDHEN and CDR2 SYDVKM. V was clipped by 6 bases and J by 0 bases, with 15 bases between them. This CDR3 is CASRGRGLDSNQPQHF. The CDR3 region has the DNA TGTGCCAGCAGGGGCAGGGGATTGGATAGCAATCAGCCCCAGCATTTT. Combining the CDR3 with reference TRBV28 and TRBJ1-5 gives the whole variable domain DVKVTQSSRYLVKRTGEKVFLECVQDMDHENMFWYRQDPGLGLRLIYFSYDVKMKEKGDIPEGYSVSREKKERFSLILESASTNQTSMYLCASRGRGLDSNQPQHFGDGTRLSIL.

The chain is built from TRBV5-1 and TRBJ2-1; 11 positions match TRBD2. The CDR3 contains 17 residues. The V gene end was trimmed by 3 bases and the J gene end by 5 bases; junction bases not matched to a gene: 10. Germline V CDR1 and CDR2: SGHRS, YFSETQ. CDR3 in amino acids: CASSSARGLAGNNEQFF. DNA of the CDR3: TGCGCCAGCAGCTCGGCCCGAGGACTAGCGGGTAACAATGAGCAGTTCTTC.

V gene TRBV11-3 combines with J gene TRBJ2-1, with D unclear. Deletions cut 1 base from V and 6 bases from J, with 10 bases between. The CDR3 loop spans 14 amino acids. Germline lookup yields CDR1 SGHNT and CDR2 YENEEA. The CDR3 nucleotides are TGTGCCAGCAGCTTAGTTAGTAATAGCAATGAGCAGTTCTTC. Translated: CASSLVSNSNEQFF.

The chain couples TRBV7-8 to TRBJ2-7; 10 bases fit TRBD2. The V gene end was trimmed by 1 base and the J gene end by 7 bases; junction bases not matched to a gene: 7. The CDR3 is 15 amino acids. Germline V gene lookup returns CDR1 SGHVS and CDR2 FQNEAQ. CDR3 protein: CASSLGVSGRSEQYF. The DNA for the CDR3 is TGTGCCAGCAGCTTAGGGGTTAGCGGGAGGAGTGAGCAGTACTTC.

This clone was seen only once. This chain connects TRBV7-2 to TRBJ2-7; 14 positions match TRBD2. Trimming took 3 bases from V and 4 from J; bases not matched to a gene: 5. The CDR3 covers 16 residues. The germline V gene encodes CDR1 SGHTA and CDR2 FQGNSA. Here the CDR3 DNA reads TGTGCCAGCAGCTTTCAAGGGACTAGCGGGAGATACGAGCAGTACTTC. Amino acids: CASSFQGTSGRYEQYF.

The genes are TRBV6-1 and TRBJ1-2; D is unresolved. The CDR3 is 13 amino acids. Between the trimmed V and J ends, which lost 1 base and 4 bases, there was a span of 7 bases. Germline CDR1 is MNHNS and CDR2 is SASEGT. CDR3 in DNA: TGTGCCAGCAGTGAAGGATGGGTCTATGGCTACACCTTC. Translation: CASSEGWVYGYTF.

In this sample, this clone turned up once. The J gene is TRBJ2-7, the V gene TRBV18, with D hard to call. From germline, CDR1 is KGHSH and CDR2 LQKENI. V was cut by 1 base and J by 3 bases, with 13 bases left in between. There are 15 residues in the CDR3. CDR3 sequence reads: CASSPRTSADYEQYF. The CDR3 DNA sequence: TGTGCCAGCTCACCACGCACAAGTGCCGACTACGAGCAGTACTTC.

This rearrangement joins TRBV14 to TRBJ2-5; maybe TRBD2 (6 bases). V lost 2 bases and J 4 bases, leaving 14 bases between the germline ends. The CDR3 is made up of 15 amino acids. CDR1 is SGHDN, CDR2 FVKESK, per germline. The CDR3 is CASSQRARLGETQYF. DNA for the CDR3: TGTGCCAGCAGCCAAAGGGCCAGACTAGGAGAGACCCAGTACTTC. Filled out from reference TRBV14 and TRBJ2-5, the complete variable domain reads EAGVTQFPSHSVIEKGQTVTLRCDPISGHDNLYWYRRVMGKEIKFLLHFVKESKQDESGMPNNRFLAERTGGTYSTLKVQPAELEDSGVYFCASSQRARLGETQYFGPGTRLLVL.

This chain connects TRBV11-2 to TRBJ1-3; perhaps TRBD1 as D (6 bases). Germline CDR1 SGHAT, CDR2 FQNNGV. This CDR3 is 17 amino acids long. V gave up 5 bases and J gave up 0 bases, with 17 bases separating them. The CDR3 here is CASSGTDRSGSGNTIYF. The CDR3 region has the DNA TGTGCCAGCAGCGGGACTGACAGGTCGGGCTCTGGAAACACCATATATTTT.

Only a few counts were recorded for this clone. The chain combines TRBV7-2 with TRBJ1-1, with D possibly TRBD1 on 5 matching bases. Germline V gene sequence: CDR1 SGHTA, CDR2 FQGNSA. V was cut by 5 bases and J by 2 bases, with 15 bases left in between. The CDR3 is 15 residues long. The CDR3 here is CASSRRGTYNTEAFF. The CDR3 nucleotides read TGTGCCAGCAGCAGAAGAGGGACCTACAACACTGAAGCTTTCTTT. Full variable domain (rest looked up from reference TRBV7-2 and TRBJ1-1): GAGVSQSPSNKVTEKGKDVELRCDPISGHTALYWYRQSLGQGLEFLIYFQGNSAPDKSGLPSDRFSAERTGGSVSTLTIQRTQQEDSAVYLCASSRRGTYNTEAFFGQGTRLTVV.

The chain employs TRBV7-9 and TRBJ2-2; D remains ambiguous. Germline-derived CDR1 and CDR2 are SEHNR and FQNEAQ (reference sequence). The V end was cut by 10 bases, the J end by 1 base, with 10 bases between. The CDR3 totals 13 residues. The CDR3 DNA reads TGTGCCACCGAAAAATTGAACACCGGGGAGCTGTTTTTT. Its translation: CATEKLNTGELFF.

V is TRBV4-3 and J is TRBJ2-1; 7 bases are a match to TRBD2. Unmatched junction bases numbered 2, after V lost 0 bases and J lost 3 bases. The CDR3 length is 15 residues. Germline assignment: CDR1 LGHNA and CDR2 YSLEER. This CDR3 is CASSQESGVYNEQFF. In DNA, the CDR3 is TGCGCCAGCAGCCAAGAAAGCGGGGTCTACAATGAGCAGTTCTTC.

The chain joins TRBV6-1 to TRBJ1-5; a possible D gene is TRBD1 (5 bases). This CDR3 comprises 14 residues. Germline CDR1 MNHNS, CDR2 SASEGT. With 3 bases removed from V and 7 bases from J, the gap between germline ends came to 13 bases. The CDR3 nucleotides are TGTGCCAGCAGTGATATAGGGGCGGGGCAGCCCCAGCATTTT. As protein: CASSDIGAGQPQHF.